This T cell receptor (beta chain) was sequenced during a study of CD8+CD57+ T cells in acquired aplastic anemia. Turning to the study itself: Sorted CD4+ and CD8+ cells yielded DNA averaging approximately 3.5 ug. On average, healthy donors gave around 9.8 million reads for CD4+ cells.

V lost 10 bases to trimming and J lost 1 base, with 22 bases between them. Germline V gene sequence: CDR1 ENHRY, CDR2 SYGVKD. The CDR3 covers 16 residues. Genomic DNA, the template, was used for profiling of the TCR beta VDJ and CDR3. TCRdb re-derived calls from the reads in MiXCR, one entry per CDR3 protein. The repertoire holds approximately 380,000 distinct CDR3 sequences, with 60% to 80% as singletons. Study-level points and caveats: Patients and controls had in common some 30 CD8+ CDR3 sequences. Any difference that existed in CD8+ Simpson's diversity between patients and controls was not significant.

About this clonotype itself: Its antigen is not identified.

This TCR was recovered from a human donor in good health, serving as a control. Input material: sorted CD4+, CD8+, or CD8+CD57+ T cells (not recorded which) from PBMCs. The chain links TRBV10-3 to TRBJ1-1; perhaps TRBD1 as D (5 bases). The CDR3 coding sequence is TGTGCCACCAAGAAGGCAGGGCGAGCGTCGAACACTGAAGCTTTCTTT. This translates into CATKKAGRASNTEAFF.